This T cell receptor (beta chain) was sequenced for a study of a mutant IDH1 vaccine in newly diagnosed glioma. Worth noting for this clone: Its target is not known. Sequence at one end of the junction differs from germline and may be a read error. This sample also contains other DNA sequences that code for the same CDR3.

Study conclusions and caveats: A vaccine-induced immune response developed in 90% to 95% of the patients.

Clones were read by immunoSEQ multiplex PCR, and TCRdb kept only the in-frame ones, dropping some. Of 15,000 to 20,000 clones in the sample, roughly 79% were seen once. This CDR3 is 20 amino acids long. Germline loops: CDR1 LGHNA, CDR2 YNFKEQ. Indicated time point: baseline, week 1 (first vaccination visit). Treatment here: pre-vaccination baseline after standard-of-care therapy. V gene TRBV4-2 combines with J gene TRBJ2-6, with D tentatively TRBD1 (7 bases). The origin of this receptor is a man aged 35-49 years with glioma. The sample consisted of PBMCs, taken from a glioma patient treated with radiotherapy, temozolomide or both. DNA of the CDR3: TGTGCTAGCAGCGCCCGAGAAGGGGGCGGGGTCCTCTCTGGGGCCAACGTCCTGACTTTC. It yields the protein CASSAREGGGVLSGANVLTF.